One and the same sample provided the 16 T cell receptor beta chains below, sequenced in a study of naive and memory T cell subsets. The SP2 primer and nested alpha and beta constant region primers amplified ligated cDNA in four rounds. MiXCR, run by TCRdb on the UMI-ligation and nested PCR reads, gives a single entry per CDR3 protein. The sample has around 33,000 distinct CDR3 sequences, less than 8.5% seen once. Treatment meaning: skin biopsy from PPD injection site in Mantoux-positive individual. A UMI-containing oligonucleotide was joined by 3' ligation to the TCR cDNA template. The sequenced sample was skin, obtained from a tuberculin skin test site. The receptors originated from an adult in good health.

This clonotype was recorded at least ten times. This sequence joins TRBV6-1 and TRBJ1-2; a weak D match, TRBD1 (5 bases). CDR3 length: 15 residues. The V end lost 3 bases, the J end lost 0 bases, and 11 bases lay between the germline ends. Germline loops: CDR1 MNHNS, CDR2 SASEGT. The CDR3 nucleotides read TGTGCCAGCAGTGAGGCCGGGACGGCTAACTATGGCTACACCTTC. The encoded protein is CASSEAGTANYGYTF.

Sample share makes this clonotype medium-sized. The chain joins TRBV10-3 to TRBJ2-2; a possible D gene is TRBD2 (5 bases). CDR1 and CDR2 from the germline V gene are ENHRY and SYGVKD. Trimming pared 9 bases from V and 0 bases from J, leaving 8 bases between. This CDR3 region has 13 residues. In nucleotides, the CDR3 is TGTGCCATAGCGGAGCCGAACACCGGGGAGCTGTTTTTT. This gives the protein CAIAEPNTGELFF.

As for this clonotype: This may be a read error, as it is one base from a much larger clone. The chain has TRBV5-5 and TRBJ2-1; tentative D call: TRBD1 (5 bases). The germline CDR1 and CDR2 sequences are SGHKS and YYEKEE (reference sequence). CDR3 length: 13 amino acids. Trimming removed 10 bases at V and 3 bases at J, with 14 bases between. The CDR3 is CAGGGADYNEQFF. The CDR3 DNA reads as TGTGCCGGCGGTGGGGCGGACTACAATGAGCAGTTCTTC. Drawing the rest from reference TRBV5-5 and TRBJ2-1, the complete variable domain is DAGVTQSPTHLIKTRGQQVTLRCSPISGHKSVSWYQQVLGQGPQFIFQYYEKEERGRGNFPDRFSARQFPNYSSELNVNALLLGDSALYLCAGGGADYNEQFFGPGTRLTVL.

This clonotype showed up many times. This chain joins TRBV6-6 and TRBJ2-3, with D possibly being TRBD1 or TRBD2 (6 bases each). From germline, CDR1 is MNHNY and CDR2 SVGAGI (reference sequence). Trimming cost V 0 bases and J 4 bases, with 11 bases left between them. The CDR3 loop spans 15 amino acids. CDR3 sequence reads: CASSYSGGRADTQYF. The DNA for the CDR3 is TGTGCCAGCAGTTACTCGGGGGGCCGCGCAGATACGCAGTATTTT.

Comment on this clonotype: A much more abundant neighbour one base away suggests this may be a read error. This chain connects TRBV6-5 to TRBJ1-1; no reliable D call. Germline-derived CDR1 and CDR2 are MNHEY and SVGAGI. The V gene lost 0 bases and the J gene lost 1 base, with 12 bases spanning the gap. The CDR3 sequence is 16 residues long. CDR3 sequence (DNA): TGTGCCAGCAGTTACTCCCAGGTATTTGCGAACACTGAAGCTTTCTTT. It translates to CASSYSQVFANTEAFF.

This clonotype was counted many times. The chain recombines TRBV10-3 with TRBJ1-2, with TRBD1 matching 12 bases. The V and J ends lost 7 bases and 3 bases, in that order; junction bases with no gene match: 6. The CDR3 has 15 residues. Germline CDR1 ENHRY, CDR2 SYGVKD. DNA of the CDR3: TGTGCCATCATGGGACAGGGGGCGACCCACTATGGCTACACCTTC. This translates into CAIMGQGATHYGYTF.

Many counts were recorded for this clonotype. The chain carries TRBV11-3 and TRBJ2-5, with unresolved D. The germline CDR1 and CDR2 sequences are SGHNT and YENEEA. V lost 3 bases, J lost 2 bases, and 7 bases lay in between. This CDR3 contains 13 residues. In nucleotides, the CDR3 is TGTGCCAGCAGCTTTACAGTACAAGAGACCCAGTACTTC. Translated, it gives CASSFTVQETQYF.

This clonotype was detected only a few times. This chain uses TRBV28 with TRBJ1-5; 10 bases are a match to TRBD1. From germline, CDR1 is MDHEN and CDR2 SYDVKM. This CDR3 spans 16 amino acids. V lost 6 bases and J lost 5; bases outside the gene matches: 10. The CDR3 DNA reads TGTGCCAGCAGGATGACAGGGGGCGGTGGTTATCAGCCCCAGCATTTT. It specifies CASRMTGGGGYQPQHF.

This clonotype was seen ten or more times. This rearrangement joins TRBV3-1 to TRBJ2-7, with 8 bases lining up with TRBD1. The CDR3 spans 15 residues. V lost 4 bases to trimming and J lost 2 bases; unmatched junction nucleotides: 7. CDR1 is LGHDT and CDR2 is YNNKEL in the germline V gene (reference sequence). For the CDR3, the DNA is TGTGCCAGCAGCCCTGACAGGGGCAGCCCCTACGAGCAGTACTTC. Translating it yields CASSPDRGSPYEQYF.

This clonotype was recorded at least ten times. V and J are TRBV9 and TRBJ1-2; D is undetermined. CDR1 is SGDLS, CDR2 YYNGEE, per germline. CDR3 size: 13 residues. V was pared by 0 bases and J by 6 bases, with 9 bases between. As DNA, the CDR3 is TGTGCCAGCAGCGTAGCCACAGCTAATGGCTACACCTTC. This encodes CASSVATANGYTF.

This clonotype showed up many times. As DNA, the CDR3 is TGTGCCAGCAGTTTACGTAGACAGCAAGAGACCCAGTACTTC. It translates to CASSLRRQQETQYF. The gene calls are TRBV12-3 or TRBV12-4 and TRBJ2-5; TRBD1 might be the D (5 bases). The CDR3 consists of 14 residues. Trimming shortened V by 2 bases and J by 2 bases, and 9 bases separated the two germline ends.

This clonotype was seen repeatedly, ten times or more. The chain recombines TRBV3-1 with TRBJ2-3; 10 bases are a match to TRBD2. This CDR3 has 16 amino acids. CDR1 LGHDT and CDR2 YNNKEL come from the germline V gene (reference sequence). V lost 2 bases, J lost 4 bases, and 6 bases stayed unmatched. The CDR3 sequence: CASSQPPSGGADTQYF. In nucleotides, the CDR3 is TGTGCCAGCAGCCAACCCCCGAGCGGGGGGGCAGATACGCAGTATTTT.

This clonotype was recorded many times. Here the CDR3 DNA reads TGCAGTGCTAGAAGGGGGGTCGGGGGTGAAGCTTTCTTT. Translating gives CSARRGVGGEAFF. The rearrangement joins TRBV20-1 to TRBJ1-1; maybe TRBD1 (6 bases). Germline lookup yields CDR1 DFQATT and CDR2 SNEGSKA (reference sequence). CDR3 size: 13 residues. With 2 bases removed from V and 7 bases from J, the gap between germline ends came to 14 bases.

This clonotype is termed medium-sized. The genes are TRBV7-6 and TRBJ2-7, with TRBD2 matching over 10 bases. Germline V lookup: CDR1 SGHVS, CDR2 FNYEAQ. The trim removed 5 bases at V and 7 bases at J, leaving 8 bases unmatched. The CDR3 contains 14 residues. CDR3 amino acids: CASSRPSGGGEQYF. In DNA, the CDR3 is TGTGCCAGCAGCCGACCTAGCGGGGGCGGGGAGCAGTACTTC.

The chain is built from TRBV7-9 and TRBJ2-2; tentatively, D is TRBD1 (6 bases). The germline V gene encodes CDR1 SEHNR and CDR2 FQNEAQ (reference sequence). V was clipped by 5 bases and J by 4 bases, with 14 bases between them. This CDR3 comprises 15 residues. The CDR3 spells CASSAWTVTTGELFF. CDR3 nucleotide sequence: TGTGCCAGCAGCGCATGGACAGTTACCACCGGGGAGCTGTTTTTT.

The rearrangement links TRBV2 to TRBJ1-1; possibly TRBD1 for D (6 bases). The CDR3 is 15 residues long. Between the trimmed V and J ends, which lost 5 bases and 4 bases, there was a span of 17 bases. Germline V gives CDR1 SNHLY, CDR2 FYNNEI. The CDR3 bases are TGTGCCAGCAGTCTCAACCAAGGGGGGCCCACTGAAGCTTTCTTT. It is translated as CASSLNQGGPTEAFF. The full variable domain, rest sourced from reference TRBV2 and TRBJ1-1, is EPEVTQTPSHQVTQMGQEVILRCVPISNHLYFYWYRQILGQKVEFLVSFYNNEISEKSEIFDDQFSVERPDGSNFTLKIRSTKLEDSAMYFCASSLNQGGPTEAFFGQGTRLTVV.